The rows below give T cell receptor beta chains drawn from one sample of a study of identifying expanded T cells in peripheral blood. Using immunoSEQ multiplex PCR, the repertoire was profiled, and TCRdb retains in-frame clones only, with some absent. Of under 100,000 clones listed, about 90% are singletons. The specimen sequenced was blood. The receptors here all came from a person between 18 and 75 years old in good health. Each CDR3 is given with its conserved first and last residue. D genes are given only for firm matches. Clone size appears in some rows only: once, few, many, or a class for an expanded clone.

TRBV5-1	TRBJ1-5	15	-	TRBD1	CASRLTGESNQPQHF	TGCGCCAGCAGATTGACAGGGGAAAGCAATCAGCCCCAGCATTTT
TRBV7-9	TRBJ1-1	14	once	-	CASSLVGAPSEAFF	TGTGCCAGCAGCTTAGTGGGGGCGCCGTCTGAAGCTTTCTTT
TRBV5-6	TRBJ1-3	18	-	-	CASSLYGLSGSSGNTIYF	TGTGCCAGCAGCTTGTACGGCTTGTCGGGGAGCTCTGGAAACACCATATATTTT
TRBV7-9	TRBJ1-3	15	-	-	CASSLVIGSGNTIYF	TGTGCCAGCAGCTTAGTGATAGGCTCTGGAAACACCATATATTTT
TRBV7-8	TRBJ2-3	14	-	-	CASSLGRSTDTQYF	TGTGCCAGCAGCTTAGGACGGAGCACAGATACGCAGTATTTT
TRBV27	TRBJ2-1	14	few	-	CASSSPSPNGEQFF	TGTGCCAGCAGTTCCCCTAGCCCTAACGGTGAGCAGTTCTTC
TRBV7-9	TRBJ2-3	16	-	-	CASSPAAPAPTDTQYF	TGTGCCAGCAGCCCCGCGGCGCCGGCCCCTACAGATACGCAGTATTTT
TRBV19	TRBJ1-1	12	-	TRBD1	CASRTGGTEAFF	TGTGCCAGTAGGACAGGGGGAACTGAAGCTTTCTTT
TRBV4-2	TRBJ2-1	17	-	TRBD2	CASSQIPEREAGNEQFF	TGTGCCAGCAGCCAGATCCCTGAGCGGGAGGCGGGTAATGAGCAGTTCTTC
TRBV7-9	TRBJ2-3	15	-	-	CASSLRGGSTDTQYF	TGTGCCAGCAGCTTAAGGGGGGGTAGCACAGATACGCAGTATTTT
TRBV6-1	TRBJ1-1	14	-	TRBD1	CASIGQGWGTEAFF	TGTGCCAGCATTGGACAGGGTTGGGGCACTGAAGCTTTCTTT
TRBV11-2	TRBJ1-4	16	-	-	CASSLRSKPRGEKLFF	TGTGCCAGCAGCTTAAGATCTAAGCCCCGTGGTGAAAAACTGTTTTTT
TRBV9	TRBJ1-1	17	-	TRBD1	CASSLDPGQGPRTEAFF	TGTGCCAGCAGCCTGGATCCGGGACAGGGCCCCCGGACTGAAGCTTTCTTT
TRBV7-2	TRBJ2-3	14	-	TRBD2	CASSLSGRSDTQYF	TGTGCCAGCAGCCTCAGCGGGAGGTCAGATACGCAGTATTTT
TRBV6-1	TRBJ1-2	12	few	-	CASSAVEGRNTF	TGTGCCAGCAGTGCCGTGGAGGGCAGAAACACCTTC
TRBV2	TRBJ1-3	11	-	-	CGGVSGNTIYF	TGTGGGGGAGTCTCTGGAAACACCATATATTTT
TRBV18	TRBJ2-1	11	-	-	CASSPLNEQFF	TGTGCCAGCTCACCACTCAATGAGCAGTTCTTC
TRBV5-4	TRBJ2-2	15	-	-	CASFRGAGNTGELFF	TGTGCCAGCTTCAGGGGCGCGGGAAACACCGGGGAGCTGTTTTTT
TRBV5-6	TRBJ1-2	14	-	TRBD1	CASSPRDRERGYTF	TGTGCCAGCAGCCCCCGGGACAGAGAACGGGGCTACACCTTC
TRBV25-1	TRBJ2-2	17	-	TRBD1	CASTGTGGLVGTGELFF	TGTGCCAGTACCGGGACAGGGGGGCTGGTTGGCACCGGGGAGCTGTTTTTT
TRBV11-2	TRBJ1-2	13	-	TRBD1	CASSPGGDYGYTF	TGTGCCAGCAGCCCAGGGGGTGACTATGGCTACACCTTC
TRBV7-2	TRBJ1-2	13	-	-	CASSTSGASGYTF	TGTGCCAGCAGCACCTCGGGGGCGAGTGGCTACACCTTC
TRBV6-5	TRBJ2-5	11	-	-	CASSDRTTSYF	TGTGCCAGCAGTGATCGGACTACCTCTTACTTC
TRBV6-1	TRBJ2-5	12	few	-	CASSESLETQYF	TGTGCCAGCAGTGAATCCCTAGAGACCCAGTACTTC
TRBV7-2	TRBJ1-5	13	-	-	CASSLVGNQPQHF	TGTGCCAGCAGCTTAGTGGGCAATCAGCCCCAGCATTTT
TRBV9	TRBJ2-3	16	-	-	CASSVAYGRTTDTQYF	TGTGCCAGCAGCGTAGCTTACGGCAGGACCACAGATACGCAGTATTTT
TRBV5-1	TRBJ1-1	12	-	-	CASGEVNTEAFF	TGCGCCAGCGGCGAGGTGAACACTGAAGCTTTCTTT
TRBV9	TRBJ2-1	16	-	-	CASSGDLLATYNEQFF	TGTGCCAGCAGCGGCGACCTTCTGGCAACCTACAATGAGCAGTTCTTC
TRBV7-8	TRBJ1-1	15	-	-	CASSAPQGRTTEAFF	TGTGCCAGCAGCGCCCCACAGGGTCGGACCACTGAAGCTTTCTTT
TRBV2	TRBJ1-1	17	once	TRBD1	CASLPPTGGLMNTEAFF	TGTGCCAGCCTCCCCCCGACAGGGGGGCTGATGAACACTGAAGCTTTCTTT
TRBV19	TRBJ2-2	14	-	-	CASSNSGRTGELFF	TGTGCCAGTAGTAATTCGGGGAGAACCGGGGAGCTGTTTTTT
TRBV10-3	TRBJ2-7	14	-	TRBD1	CAITTHRTGGEQYF	TGTGCCATCACCACCCATCGGACAGGTGGGGAGCAGTACTTC
TRBV19	TRBJ1-1	13	-	-	CASNGSPGREAFF	TGTGCCAGTAATGGATCTCCGGGCCGTGAAGCTTTCTTT
TRBV7-9	TRBJ2-1	13	-	-	CASSIPTPHEQFF	TGTGCCAGCAGCATCCCGACACCCCATGAGCAGTTCTTC
TRBV10-3	TRBJ2-7	13	-	-	CAIRTPAAYEQYF	TGTGCCATCAGAACCCCGGCCGCCTACGAGCAGTACTTC
TRBV9	TRBJ2-7	14	once	TRBD1	CASSVGTGIYEQYF	TGTGCCAGCAGCGTAGGGACAGGGATCTACGAGCAGTACTTC
TRBV7-2	TRBJ1-2	14	-	-	CASSLGFTAYGYTF	TGTGCCAGCAGCTTAGGGTTTACAGCCTATGGCTACACCTTC
TRBV14	TRBJ1-1	14	-	-	CASSPSSRQTEAFF	TGTGCCAGCAGCCCGTCCTCTCGACAGACTGAAGCTTTCTTT
TRBV18	TRBJ2-5	13	-	-	CASSPGGGETQYF	TGTGCCAGCTCACCAGGGGGAGGAGAGACCCAGTACTTC
TRBV27	TRBJ2-7	14	-	-	CASSLLVTSYEQYF	TGTGCCAGCAGTTTATTGGTCACCTCCTACGAGCAGTACTTC
TRBV4-1	TRBJ2-5	17	-	-	CASSQDRTGRIQETQYF	TGCGCCAGCAGCCAAGATAGAACAGGTCGGATCCAAGAGACCCAGTACTTC
TRBV10-3	TRBJ2-2	15	once	TRBD1	CAITRTGPNTGELFF	TGTGCCATCACACGGACAGGGCCGAACACCGGGGAGCTGTTTTTT
TRBV2	TRBJ1-2	16	-	-	CARRGETGSENYGYTF	TGTGCCAGACGGGGGGAAACAGGGTCAGAAAACTATGGCTACACCTTC
TRBV6-6	TRBJ1-2	15	few	-	CASSYSQGRNYGYTF	TGTGCCAGCAGTTACTCCCAGGGACGGAACTATGGCTACACCTTC
TRBV28	TRBJ2-1	15	few	-	CASRAPGPLGNEQFF	TGTGCCAGCAGAGCCCCGGGACCCCTGGGGAATGAGCAGTTCTTC
TRBV28	TRBJ1-5	14	-	TRBD1	CASSNRGGNQPQHF	TGTGCCAGCAGTAACAGGGGCGGCAATCAGCCCCAGCATTTT
TRBV28	TRBJ2-7	14	-	-	CASSLRGRVYEQYF	TGTGCCAGCAGTTTAAGGGGGAGGGTCTACGAGCAGTACTTC
TRBV29-1	TRBJ2-1	14	-	TRBD1	CSVRDRSSYNEQFF	TGCAGCGTGAGGGACAGGAGCTCCTACAATGAGCAGTTCTTC
TRBV7-2	TRBJ1-2	15	-	TRBD1	CASSLGDRGRGGYTF	TGTGCCAGCAGCTTAGGGGACAGGGGGCGGGGTGGCTACACCTTC
TRBV11-1	TRBJ1-1	14	-	TRBD1	CASSRRQGIAEAFF	TGTGCCAGCAGCAGGAGACAGGGGATTGCTGAAGCTTTCTTT
TRBV19	TRBJ1-2	17	-	-	CASTPSGSSGLGYGYTF	TGTGCCAGTACCCCCTCCGGCTCGAGCGGCCTGGGCTATGGCTACACCTTC
TRBV29-1	TRBJ2-7	13	-	TRBD1	CSVEGGGLYEQYF	TGCAGCGTTGAAGGAGGGGGCTTGTACGAGCAGTACTTC
TRBV14	TRBJ2-1	15	-	-	CASSQSPKAYNEQFF	TGTGCCAGCAGCCAGAGTCCCAAAGCCTACAATGAGCAGTTCTTC
TRBV7-2	TRBJ1-1	16	-	-	CASSLAGGRGWTEAFF	TGTGCCAGCAGCTTAGCCGGGGGGCGCGGGTGGACTGAAGCTTTCTTT
TRBV10-3	TRBJ2-3	14	few	-	CAISEGARTDTQYF	TGTGCCATCAGTGAGGGGGCGAGGACAGATACGCAGTATTTT
TRBV5-1	TRBJ2-7	14	-	TRBD1	CASSLGQGPDEQYF	TGCGCCAGCAGCCTAGGACAGGGACCTGACGAGCAGTACTTC
TRBV11-2	TRBJ1-1	14	-	TRBD1	CASSLTGGNTEAFF	TGTGCCAGCAGCTTAACAGGGGGTAACACTGAAGCTTTCTTT
TRBV7-8	TRBJ1-2	14	-	TRBD1	CASSLVQGADGYTF	TGTGCCAGCAGCTTAGTGCAGGGGGCAGATGGCTACACCTTC
TRBV29-1	TRBJ1-4	14	-	-	CSVSLTGSNEKLFF	TGCAGCGTTTCCCTCACGGGTTCTAATGAAAAACTGTTTTTT